This TCR beta chain was captured in a study of metastatic and nonmetastatic thyroid tumors. Study information: Repertoires of blood and of tissue (tumor or nodule) from malignant and benign thyroid patients were compared. The study's findings and limits: For both blood and tumor, malignant thyroid tumors reportedly showed significantly higher TCR beta diversity than benign nodules did.

Source study methods: The study took CDR3 differences across clinicopathological groups and made a distant-metastasis classifier for papillary thyroid cancer from them. MiXCR re-clonotyped the PCR reads for TCRdb. V and J calls and clone size were set by TCRdb, not the authors. The sample contains about 34,000 clones, approximately 17% of which appear only once. Germline CDR1 SGHAT, CDR2 FQDESV (reference sequence). The CDR3 is 16 amino acids. Trimming took 5 bases from V and 5 from J; bases not matched to a gene: 13. Thyroid surgery had not been preceded by any treatment in any patient. Note on this clone: What it binds is unknown.

This sequence joins TRBV11-1 and TRBJ2-3, with 7 bases fitting TRBD2. This TCR was sampled from a female donor with papillary thyroid cancer or a benign thyroid nodule (not recorded which). Some clones in this sample may be carry-over from other donors' samples. The sample consisted of blood. CDR3 protein: CASSPLAERIRDTQYF. In nucleotides, the CDR3 is TGTGCCAGCAGCCCCCTAGCGGAGCGGATAAGAGATACGCAGTATTTT.